This T cell receptor beta chain was obtained from a study of T cells in Graves' hyperthyroidism and ophthalmopathy. The CDR3 spans 15 residues. V lost 1 base and J 4 bases, leaving 14 bases between the germline ends. Germline loops: CDR1 DFQATT, CDR2 SNEGSKA (reference sequence). Authors of the study amplified TCR beta CDR3 regions from RNA transcripts. TCR CDR3 underwent first-round RT-PCR with the HTBI primer set. TCRdb reprocessed the multiplex PCR reads via MiXCR and lists one record per CDR3 protein. The table shows over 700,000 distinct CDR3 sequences, with 15% to 20% occurring only once. The sequence derives from a woman in her fifties or sixties with Graves' hyperthyroidism that later progressed to Graves' ophthalmopathy. The sequenced sample was blood. The genes are TRBV20-1 and TRBJ2-1, with D perhaps matching TRBD2 (5 bases). The CDR3 coding sequence is TGCAGTGCTAGAGTCGGGGTCTCGTCTTACAATGAGCAGTTCTTC. Protein sequence: CSARVGVSSYNEQFF.